This passage covers 24 T cell receptor beta chains from one sample sequenced in a study. From the 5' RACE reads, TCRdb called clonotypes with MiXCR, one entry per CDR3 protein. The profile shows tens of thousands of distinct CDR3 sequences, less than 40% of them singletons. The specimen was tumor-infiltrating naive CD4+ T cells sorted from the breast tumor. Subset defined: naive CD4+ T cells, CD4+CD45RA+CD25-. The receptors originated from a female donor with breast cancer.

This clonotype appeared a few times. The genes are TRBV20-1 and TRBJ2-1; 10 nucleotides match TRBD1. CDR1 is DFQATT and CDR2 is SNEGSKA in the germline V gene (reference sequence). This CDR3 spans 16 amino acids. J lost 3 bases, V lost 0 bases, and 5 bases had no gene match. Here the CDR3 DNA reads TGCAGTGCTAGAGATCAAAGGACAGGGGGCTACAATGAGCAGTTCTTC. As protein: CSARDQRTGGYNEQFF.

V is TRBV20-1 and J is TRBJ2-7; 8 nucleotides agree with TRBD1. The CDR3 sequence is 15 residues long. The germline gives CDR1 DFQATT, CDR2 SNEGSKA (reference sequence). After removal of 1 base from V and 0 bases from J, the junction contained 5 bases not matched to a gene. The CDR3 here is CSARGDRMSSYEQYF. The CDR3 coding sequence is TGCAGTGCTAGAGGGGACAGGATGAGCTCCTACGAGCAGTACTTC.

CDR3 sequence: CASSENRYSSYNEQFF. In DNA form, the CDR3 reads TGTGCCAGCAGTGAAAACCGGTACAGCTCCTACAATGAGCAGTTCTTC. The J gene is TRBJ2-1, the V gene TRBV25-1; D ambiguous. This CDR3 spans 16 amino acids. The V gene lost 2 bases and the J gene lost 0 bases, with 11 bases spanning the gap. Germline V gene sequence: CDR1 MGHDK, CDR2 SYGVNS.

By share, this clonotype ranks as medium-sized. This chain links TRBV20-1 with TRBJ2-1; either TRBD1 or TRBD2 may fit D (6 bases each). The CDR3 runs 16 residues. Germline assignment: CDR1 DFQATT and CDR2 SNEGSKA (reference sequence). V lost 3 bases to trimming and J lost 4 bases, with 19 bases between them. The CDR3 bases are TGCAGTGCTAGTTCTCTCAATAGCGGACAGTACAATGAGCAGTTCTTC. This codes for CSASSLNSGQYNEQFF.

This clonotype showed up many times. The chain uses TRBV20-1 and TRBJ2-7, with TRBD2 matching 8 bases. The CDR3 covers 14 residues. CDR1 and CDR2 from the germline V gene are DFQATT and SNEGSKA (reference sequence). V lost 5 bases and J lost 2; bases outside the gene matches: 8. Here the CDR3 reads CSADREGRAYEQYF. The CDR3 DNA follows: TGCAGTGCTGATCGGGAGGGCCGAGCCTACGAGCAGTACTTC.

In regard to this clonotype: An end of the junction does not agree with germline; a read error may underlie this. The chain has TRBV12-3 or TRBV12-4 and TRBJ2-1, with D hard to call. The CDR3 is 11 residues long. Here the CDR3 reads CACSSTRGQFF. The CDR3 coding sequence is TGTGCCTGCAGTTCGACCCGAGGGCAGTTCTTC.

This clonotype was seen a handful of times. As the CDR3 is not closed by the conserved phenylalanine or tryptophan, this likely results from a read error. CDR3 protein: CSARSPGISNQPQHL. The CDR3 nucleotides read TGCAGTGCTAGGAGTCCAGGGATTAGCAATCAGCCCCAGCATTTG. The V and J genes are TRBV20-1 and TRBJ1-5, with a possible D match to TRBD1 (5 bases). This CDR3 contains 15 residues. Looked up from germline, CDR1 is DFQATT and CDR2 is SNEGSKA (reference sequence). Trimming left V 3 bases short and J 0 bases short, with 12 bases between.

For this clonotype: This may be a read error: a much more frequent sequence differs by one nucleotide. This chain connects TRBV20-1 to TRBJ2-3; possible D gene TRBD1, 5 bases. V lost 5 bases and J 5 bases, leaving 11 bases between the germline ends. This CDR3 spans 12 amino acids. Germline CDR1 reads DFQATT; CDR2 reads SNEGSKA (reference sequence). The CDR3 sequence is CSAQRGLDTQYF. DNA of the CDR3: TGCAGTGCTCAAAGGGGTTTAGATACGCAGTATTTT.

The chain is built from TRBV9 and TRBJ2-7; 11 bases match TRBD2. Trimming removed 4 bases from V and 6 bases from J; junction bases left unmatched: 12. Looked up from germline, CDR1 is SGDLS and CDR2 is YYNGEE. CDR3 size: 16 residues. The CDR3 bases are TGTGCCAGCAGCACCCCTTTAGCGGGAGGGCCCGGCGAGCAGTACTTC. It translates to CASSTPLAGGPGEQYF. Together with reference TRBV9 and TRBJ2-7, the CDR3 gives the full variable domain: DSGVTQTPKHLITATGQRVTLRCSPRSGDLSVYWYQQSLDQGLQFLIQYYNGEERAKGNILERFSAQQFPDLHSELNLSSLELGDSALYFCASSTPLAGGPGEQYFGPGTRLTVT.

The V and J genes are TRBV20-1 and TRBJ2-3, with TRBD2 matching over 10 bases. The CDR3 has 17 amino acids. J was trimmed by 8 bases and V by 3 bases; bases with no gene match: 17. Germline values: CDR1 DFQATT, CDR2 SNEGSKA (reference sequence). In nucleotides, the CDR3 is TGCAGTGCTAGCCGGGCAGCGGGAGGGCCGAAGATTAGTACGCAGTATTTT. Translation: CSASRAAGGPKISTQYF.

V is TRBV20-1 and J is TRBJ1-1; a possible D gene is TRBD1 (6 bases). CDR1 and CDR2 from the germline V gene are DFQATT and SNEGSKA (reference sequence). The ends were cut back, 5 bases at V and 0 bases at J, with 13 bases in the middle. There are 14 residues in the CDR3. CDR3 residues: CSASTGPMNTEAFF. Here the CDR3 DNA reads TGCAGTGCTTCTACAGGGCCAATGAACACTGAAGCTTTCTTT.

This clonotype came up a few times. This rearrangement joins TRBV5-1 to TRBJ2-1; TRBD2 aligns across 10 bases. Germline V lookup: CDR1 SGHRS, CDR2 YFSETQ. The CDR3 is 15 amino acids. V was clipped by 5 bases and J by 7 bases; unmatched bases: 9. CDR3 in amino acids: CASSLAGEVQNEQFF. CDR3 coding DNA: TGCGCCAGCAGTCTAGCGGGAGAGGTGCAAAATGAGCAGTTCTTC.

This clonotype was detected many times. J is TRBJ1-2 and V is TRBV5-1, with D possibly TRBD1 on 6 matching bases. Trimming left V 0 bases short and J 1 base short, with 10 bases between. The CDR3 consists of 15 residues. Germline values: CDR1 SGHRS, CDR2 YFSETQ. CDR3: CASSLVGQSNYGYTF. In DNA, the CDR3 is TGCGCCAGCAGCTTGGTAGGACAGAGTAACTATGGCTACACCTTC.

As for this clonotype: A read error may produce the germline difference seen at one junction end. This chain uses TRBV6-5 with TRBJ1-4; D remains unclear. Germline-derived CDR1 and CDR2 are MNHEY and SVGAGI. The CDR3 is 14 residues long. The CDR3 spells CASSYSRTNEKLFF. In DNA, the CDR3 is TGTGCCAGCAGTTACTCCCGGACGAATGAGAAACTGTTTTTT.

Many counts were recorded for this clonotype. The chain employs TRBV7-9 and TRBJ1-1, with 7 bases lining up with TRBD1. The junction had 8 bases not matched to a gene; V was cut back by 5 bases and J by 5 bases. CDR3 length: 14 residues. CDR1 and CDR2 from the germline V gene are SEHNR and FQNEAQ (reference sequence). The CDR3 DNA reads TGTGCCAGCAGCCATATATCAGGGGGTACTGAAGCTTTCTTT. It yields the protein CASSHISGGTEAFF.

As regards this clonotype: A read error may produce the germline difference seen at one junction end. This chain joins TRBV30 and TRBJ1-5; D is unresolved. The CDR3 is made up of 15 amino acids. Looked up from germline, CDR1 is GTSNPN and CDR2 is SVGIG (reference sequence). CDR3 sequence reads: CAWSVFGSANQSQHF. The CDR3 DNA sequence: TGTGCCTGGAGTGTATTCGGCAGCGCCAATCAGTCCCAGCATTTT.

The V and J genes are TRBV20-1 and TRBJ2-7, with TRBD2 matching 10 bases. Germline assignment: CDR1 DFQATT and CDR2 SNEGSKA (reference sequence). J lost 6 bases, V lost 5 bases, and 7 bases had no gene match. CDR3 length: 13 amino acids. CDR3 sequence: CSAASGRGTEQYF. The CDR3 DNA follows: TGCAGTGCTGCGAGCGGGAGGGGAACCGAGCAGTACTTC.

This clonotype was recorded many times. The chain joins TRBV6-2 or TRBV6-3 to TRBJ1-1; tentatively, D is TRBD1 (5 bases). The length of the CDR3 is 16 residues. Germline V gene lookup returns CDR1 MNHEY and CDR2 SVGEGT. Trimming stripped 2 bases from V and 3 bases from J, with 16 bases between. CDR3 sequence reads: CASSYPTKIQDTEAFF. The CDR3 DNA is TGTGCCAGCAGTTACCCGACCAAGATACAGGACACTGAAGCTTTCTTT.

This clonotype is labeled medium-sized. This chain connects TRBV6-5 to TRBJ1-1; perhaps TRBD1 as D (5 bases). This CDR3 has 14 residues. From germline, CDR1 is MNHEY and CDR2 SVGAGI. CDR3 DNA: TGTGAATCGAAGGGGAGACACCCGAACACTGAAGCTTTCTTT. As protein: CESKGRHPNTEAFF.

The V gene is TRBV21-1, the J gene TRBJ1-5; the tabulated D call, TRBD1, remains unverified against the DNA. TRBV21-1 is a pseudogene segment. The CDR3 runs to 15 residues. The CDR3 bases are TGTGCCAGCAGCAAAGAGTTCGGGGGCGGTCAGCCCCAGCATTTT. Translated: CASSKEFGGGQPQHF.

This clonotype is classed as medium-sized. The chain recombines TRBV7-9 with TRBJ2-2; TRBD1 matches 8 bases. CDR3 length: 15 amino acids. Trimming cost V 1 base and J 7 bases; bases outside gene matches: 5. Germline assignment: CDR1 SEHNR and CDR2 FQNEAQ (reference sequence). For the CDR3, the DNA is TGTGCCAGCAGCTTAGTTGGACAGGGTGGCGGGGAGCTGTTTTTT. Residues: CASSLVGQGGGELFF.

This clonotype showed up many times. The rearrangement uses TRBV6-5 and TRBJ2-3; the D gene is possibly TRBD2 (6 bases). This CDR3 has 13 residues. V was trimmed by 5 bases and J by 2 bases, leaving 8 bases between them. In germline, CDR1 is MNHEY, CDR2 SVGAGI. CDR3 region: CASSRDFTDTQYF. The CDR3 DNA reads TGTGCCAGCAGTCGGGACTTCACAGATACGCAGTATTTT.

The chain links TRBV12-5 to TRBJ1-2; possible D gene TRBD1, 6 bases. Trimming pared 0 bases from V and 3 bases from J, leaving 14 bases between. Germline assignment: CDR1 LGHNT and CDR2 FRNRAP. The length of the CDR3 is 16 residues. This CDR3 reads CASGLVLGAGDYGYTF. The CDR3 bases are TGTGCTAGTGGTTTGGTACTAGGGGCAGGGGACTATGGCTACACCTTC.

This clonotype was seen ten or more times. This rearrangement joins TRBV4-1 to TRBJ2-1, with 7 bases aligning to TRBD2. The CDR3 is 16 amino acids. The V gene end was trimmed by 1 base and the J gene end by 4 bases; junction bases not matched to a gene: 7. Germline-derived CDR1 and CDR2 are MGHRA and YSYEKL. CDR3 nucleotide sequence: TGCGCCAGCAGCCAAGGGGGGGGGGATAGGTACAATGAGCAGTTCTTC. This gives the protein CASSQGGGDRYNEQFF.